The present entry profiles one TCR beta chain with its context. Its antigen remains unidentified. CDR1 is MNHEY, CDR2 SVGEGT, per germline. Unmatched junction bases numbered 2, after V lost 4 bases and J lost 2 bases. The CDR3 is 14 amino acids. TCRdb's copy holds only in-frame clones and misses some; the assay was immunoSEQ multiplex PCR. The table shows about 93,000 clones, with 85% to 90% occurring only once. The source of the sample is a study of T cell responses to AZD1222 COVID-19 vaccine. General study results and limits: Within unmutated variant regions lay the reported targets of nearly half of spike-specific TCRs. Across spike, vaccine-associated CD4 TCRs were found, dominant at 160-218 and 743-854.

The sample here was peripheral blood, taken on day 0 of MenACWY control vaccination. V gene TRBV6-2 or TRBV6-3 combines with J gene TRBJ2-7; TRBD2 matches 10 bases. This receptor was identified in an adult in good health. Here the CDR3 reads CASSWGLATYEQYF. The CDR3 DNA follows: TGTGCCAGCAGTTGGGGACTAGCGACCTACGAGCAGTACTTC.